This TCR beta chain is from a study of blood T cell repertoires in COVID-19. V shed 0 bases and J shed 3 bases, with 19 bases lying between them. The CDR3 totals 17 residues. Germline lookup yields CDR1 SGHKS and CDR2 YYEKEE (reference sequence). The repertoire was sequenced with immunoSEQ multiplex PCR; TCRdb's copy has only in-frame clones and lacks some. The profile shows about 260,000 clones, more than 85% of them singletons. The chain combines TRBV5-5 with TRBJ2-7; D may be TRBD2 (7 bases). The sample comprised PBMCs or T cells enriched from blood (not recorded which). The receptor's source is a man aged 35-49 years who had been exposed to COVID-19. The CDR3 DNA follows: TGTGCCAGCAGCTTGGCGGGCGAGGGGGGGACCCACTACGAGCAGTACTTC. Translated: CASSLAGEGGTHYEQYF.